This record concerns one T cell receptor (beta chain) sequence. This specimen belongs to a study of T-cell reconstitution after alpha-beta-depleted transplantation in children. It was with unique molecular identifiers that the TCRbeta library was prepared. MiXCR was run by TCRdb on the PCR reads, yielding one entry per CDR3 protein. The sample includes roughly 350,000 distinct CDR3 sequences, 10% to 13% of them seen just once. The CDR3 loop spans 12 amino acids. CDR1 is DFQATT and CDR2 is SNEGSKA in the germline V gene (reference sequence). V was trimmed by 3 bases and J by 6 bases, leaving 8 bases between them.

The source of this sequence is a human donor who donated a stem cell graft to a child with acute lymphoblastic leukemia. The sequences come from PBMCs from the stem cell graft donor, collected from the stem cell graft. This sequence joins TRBV20-1 and TRBJ2-2, with D unclear. CDR3 in DNA: TGCAGTGCTAGCCAATATCCCGGGGAGCTGTTTTTT. Amino acid sequence: CSASQYPGELFF.